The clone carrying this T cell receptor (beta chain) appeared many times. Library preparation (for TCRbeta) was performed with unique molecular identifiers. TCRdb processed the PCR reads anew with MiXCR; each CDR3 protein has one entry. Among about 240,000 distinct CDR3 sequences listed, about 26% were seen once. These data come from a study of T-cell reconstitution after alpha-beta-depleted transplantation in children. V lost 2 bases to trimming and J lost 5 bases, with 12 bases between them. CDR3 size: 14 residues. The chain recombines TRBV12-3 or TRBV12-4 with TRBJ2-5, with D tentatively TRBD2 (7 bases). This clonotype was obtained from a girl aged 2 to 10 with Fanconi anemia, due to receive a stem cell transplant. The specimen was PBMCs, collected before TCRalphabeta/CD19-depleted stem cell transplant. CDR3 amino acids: CASSLPPGGETQYF. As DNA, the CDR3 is TGTGCCAGCAGTTTACCCCCGGGGGGCGAGACCCAGTACTTC.